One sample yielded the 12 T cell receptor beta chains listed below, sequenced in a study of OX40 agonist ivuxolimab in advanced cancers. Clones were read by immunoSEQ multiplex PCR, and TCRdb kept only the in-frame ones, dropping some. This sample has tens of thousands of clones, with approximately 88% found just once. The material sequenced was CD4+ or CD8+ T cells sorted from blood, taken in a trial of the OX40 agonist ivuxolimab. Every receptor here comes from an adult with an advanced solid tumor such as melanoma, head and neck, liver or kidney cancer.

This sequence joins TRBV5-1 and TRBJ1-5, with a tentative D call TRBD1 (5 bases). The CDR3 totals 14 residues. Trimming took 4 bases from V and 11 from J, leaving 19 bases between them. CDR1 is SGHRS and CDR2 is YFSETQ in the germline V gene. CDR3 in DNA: TGCGCCAGCAGCGTGGGGACGGTGGGGTCTGCCCAGCATTTT. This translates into CASSVGTVGSAQHF.

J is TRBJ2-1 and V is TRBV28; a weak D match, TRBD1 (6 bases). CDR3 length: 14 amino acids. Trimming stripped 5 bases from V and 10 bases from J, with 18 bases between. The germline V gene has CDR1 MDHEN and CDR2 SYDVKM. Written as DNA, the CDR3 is TGTGCCAGCAGTGAAACTTCCAGGGGTTTGGAGCAGTTCTTC. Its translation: CASSETSRGLEQFF.

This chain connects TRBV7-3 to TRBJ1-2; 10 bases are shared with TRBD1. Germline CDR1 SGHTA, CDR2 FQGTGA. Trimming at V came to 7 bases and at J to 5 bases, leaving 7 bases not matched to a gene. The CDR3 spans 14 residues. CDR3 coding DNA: TGTGCCAGCAACGAAGGGACAGGGGTTTATGGCTACACCTTC. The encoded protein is CASNEGTGVYGYTF.

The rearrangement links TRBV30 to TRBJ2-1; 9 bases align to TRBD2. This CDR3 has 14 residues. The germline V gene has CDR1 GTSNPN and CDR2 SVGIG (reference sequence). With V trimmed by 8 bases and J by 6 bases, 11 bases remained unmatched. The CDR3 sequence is CATSRTSAINEQFF. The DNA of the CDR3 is TGTGCCACGTCTAGGACTAGCGCAATCAATGAGCAGTTCTTC. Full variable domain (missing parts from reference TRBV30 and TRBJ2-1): SQTIHQWPATLVQPVGSPLSLECTVEGTSNPNLYWYRQAAGRGLQLLFYSVGIGQISSEVPQNLSASRPQDRQFILSSKKLLLSDSGFYLCATSRTSAINEQFFGPGTRLTVL.

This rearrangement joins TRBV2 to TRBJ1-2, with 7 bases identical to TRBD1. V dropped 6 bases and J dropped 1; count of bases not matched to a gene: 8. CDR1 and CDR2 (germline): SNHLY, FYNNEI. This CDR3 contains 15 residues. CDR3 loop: CASRPPGQVNYGYTF. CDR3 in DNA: TGTGCCAGCAGGCCCCCCGGACAGGTTAACTATGGCTACACCTTC.

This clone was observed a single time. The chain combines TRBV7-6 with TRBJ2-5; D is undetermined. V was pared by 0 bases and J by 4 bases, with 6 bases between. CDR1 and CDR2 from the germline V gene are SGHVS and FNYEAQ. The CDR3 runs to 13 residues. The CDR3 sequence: CASSLARLETQYF. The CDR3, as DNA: TGTGCCAGCAGCTTAGCGCGATTAGAGACCCAGTACTTC.

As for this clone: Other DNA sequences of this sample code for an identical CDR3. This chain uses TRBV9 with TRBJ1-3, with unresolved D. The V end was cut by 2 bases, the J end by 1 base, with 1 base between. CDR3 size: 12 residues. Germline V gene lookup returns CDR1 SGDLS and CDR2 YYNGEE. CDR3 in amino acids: CASSVSGNTIYF. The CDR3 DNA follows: TGTGCCAGCAGCGTTTCTGGAAACACCATATATTTT.

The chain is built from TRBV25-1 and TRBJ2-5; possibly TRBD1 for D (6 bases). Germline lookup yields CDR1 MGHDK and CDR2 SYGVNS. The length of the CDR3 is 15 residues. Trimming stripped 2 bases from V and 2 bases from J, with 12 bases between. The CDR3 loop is CASSELGTLQETQYF. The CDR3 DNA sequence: TGTGCCAGCAGTGAACTTGGGACACTGCAAGAGACCCAGTACTTC.

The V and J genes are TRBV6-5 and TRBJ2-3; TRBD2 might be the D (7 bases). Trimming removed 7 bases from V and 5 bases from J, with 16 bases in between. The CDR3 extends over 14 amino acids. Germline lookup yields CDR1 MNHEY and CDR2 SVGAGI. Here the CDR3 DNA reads TGTGCCAGCATCCCGGGGCGGGGGCTAGATACGCAGTATTTT. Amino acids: CASIPGRGLDTQYF.

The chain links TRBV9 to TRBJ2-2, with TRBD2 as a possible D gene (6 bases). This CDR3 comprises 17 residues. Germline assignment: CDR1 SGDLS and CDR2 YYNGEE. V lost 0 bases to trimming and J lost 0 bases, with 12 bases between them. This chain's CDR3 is CASSVDGGAANTGELFF. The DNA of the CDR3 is TGTGCCAGCAGCGTAGATGGAGGGGCCGCGAACACCGGGGAGCTGTTTTTT.

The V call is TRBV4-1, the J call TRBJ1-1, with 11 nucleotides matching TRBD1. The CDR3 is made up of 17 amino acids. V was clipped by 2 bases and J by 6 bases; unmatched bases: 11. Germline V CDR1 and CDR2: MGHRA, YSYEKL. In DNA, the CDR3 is TGCGCCAGCAGCCAACAGGAATTGGACAGGGGGCTTGCTGAAGCTTTCTTT. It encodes CASSQQELDRGLAEAFF.

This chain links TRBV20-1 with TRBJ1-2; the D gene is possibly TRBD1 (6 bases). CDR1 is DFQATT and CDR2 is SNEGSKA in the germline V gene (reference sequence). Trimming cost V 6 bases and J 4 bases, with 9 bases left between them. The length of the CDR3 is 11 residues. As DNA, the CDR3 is TGCAGTGCACAGACAGGCTATGGCTACACCTTC. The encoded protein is CSAQTGYGYTF.